This passage covers 17 T cell receptor beta chains from one sample sequenced in a study of identical twins. TCRdb re-derived calls from the 5' RACE reads in MiXCR, one entry per CDR3 protein. The table shows about 340,000 distinct CDR3 sequences, with 9% to 15% occurring only once. Another study also made use of these data, one on yellow fever vaccine responses in identical twins.

The sample was CD8+ T cells sorted from blood. Receptor source: a young woman in good health.

This sequence joins TRBV6-5 and TRBJ2-2; D unclear. The V end lost 0 bases, the J end lost 0 bases, and 11 bases lay between the germline ends. This CDR3 spans 17 amino acids. CDR1 and CDR2 (germline): MNHEY, SVGAGI. CDR3 in DNA: TGTGCCAGCAGTTACTCGTATCTGGCAGCGAACACCGGGGAGCTGTTTTTT. Its protein product is CASSYSYLAANTGELFF.

This clonotype was recorded a few times. V and J are TRBV20-1 and TRBJ2-7, with 10 bases lining up with TRBD1. The CDR3 is made up of 16 amino acids. Germline trimming cut 6 bases from V and 4 bases from J; bases unmatched to any gene: 15. Looked up from germline, CDR1 is DFQATT and CDR2 is SNEGSKA (reference sequence). The CDR3 DNA reads TGCAGTGCGTTACACCCCTCTGACAGGGGGCTATACGAGCAGTACTTC. Translation: CSALHPSDRGLYEQYF.

This clonotype was detected a few times. This rearrangement joins TRBV7-9 to TRBJ2-1; 7 bases map to TRBD1. Looked up from germline, CDR1 is SEHNR and CDR2 is FQNEAQ (reference sequence). The trim removed 5 bases at V and 7 bases at J, leaving 14 bases unmatched. The CDR3 loop spans 16 amino acids. CDR3 nucleotide sequence: TGTGCCAGCAGCCCCCGAGCCAGGGGGTTCGCGAATGAGCAGTTCTTC. Protein product: CASSPRARGFANEQFF.

The chain carries TRBV29-1 and TRBJ1-1; a possible D gene is TRBD1 (6 bases). Trimming left V 1 base short and J 10 bases short, with 16 bases between. In germline, CDR1 is SQVTM, CDR2 ANQGSEA. The CDR3 extends over 13 amino acids. The CDR3 here is CSVEARQAAGAFF. CDR3 nucleotides: TGCAGCGTTGAAGCCCGACAGGCCGCGGGAGCTTTCTTT.

This clonotype was counted between two and nine times. This chain connects TRBV7-9 to TRBJ1-4, with no clear D. Trimming took 5 bases from V and 7 from J, leaving 11 bases between them. CDR3 size: 13 residues. Germline CDR1 SEHNR, CDR2 FQNEAQ (reference sequence). For the CDR3, the DNA is TGTGCCAGCAGCGCTACAGATATTGAAAAACTGTTTTTT. As protein: CASSATDIEKLFF. Full variable domain (remainder filled in from reference TRBV7-9 and TRBJ1-4): DTGVSQNPRHKITKRGQNVTFRCDPISEHNRLYWYRQTLGQGPEFLTYFQNEAQLEKSRLLSDRFSAERPKGSFSTLEIQRTEQGDSAMYLCASSATDIEKLFFGSGTQLSVL.

The J gene is TRBJ1-1, the V gene TRBV9; D possibly corresponds to TRBD1 (6 bases). The germline V gene encodes CDR1 SGDLS and CDR2 YYNGEE. This CDR3 region has 13 residues. V was shortened by 3 bases and J by 10 bases, with 16 bases between the two germline ends. CDR3 protein: CASSANTGRGAFF. The CDR3 DNA reads TGTGCCAGCAGCGCTAATACAGGGCGGGGAGCTTTCTTT.

The rearrangement uses TRBV11-2 and TRBJ2-7; D gene unclear. The CDR3 runs 16 residues. Germline CDR1 reads SGHAT; CDR2 reads FQNNGV. The V gene lost 1 base and the J gene lost 0 bases, with 13 bases spanning the gap. CDR3 protein: CASSLVMDVSSYEQYF. The DNA of the CDR3 is TGTGCCAGCAGCTTAGTTATGGACGTCTCCTCCTACGAGCAGTACTTC.

This clonotype has only a few counts. The V gene is TRBV11-2, the J gene TRBJ2-1, with D maybe TRBD2 (6 bases). Germline V lookup: CDR1 SGHAT, CDR2 FQNNGV. V lost 4 bases, J lost 15 bases, and 31 bases lay in between. This CDR3 has 17 residues. DNA for the CDR3: TGTGCCAGCAGCTCCTACTCTAGCGTCGAGCCCTTAATGGTGGGGTTCTTC. It translates to CASSSYSSVEPLMVGFF.

This chain uses TRBV7-9 with TRBJ2-1, with 12 positions matching TRBD1. The CDR3 sequence is 16 residues long. J was trimmed by 8 bases and V by 0 bases; bases with no gene match: 5. Germline CDR1 and CDR2: SEHNR and FQNEAQ (reference sequence). The CDR3 DNA reads as TGTGCCAGCAGCTTAGCACCGGGACAGGGGGCCCATGAGCAGTTCTTC. It translates to CASSLAPGQGAHEQFF. The variable domain in full, with the rest retrieved from reference TRBV7-9 and TRBJ2-1, is DTGVSQNPRHKITKRGQNVTFRCDPISEHNRLYWYRQTLGQGPEFLTYFQNEAQLEKSRLLSDRFSAERPKGSFSTLEIQRTEQGDSAMYLCASSLAPGQGAHEQFFGPGTRLTVL.

The chain employs TRBV12-3 or TRBV12-4 and TRBJ1-4; no definite D call. The length of the CDR3 is 12 residues. V was cut by 6 bases and J by 5 bases, with 7 bases left in between. The CDR3 nucleotides read TGTGCCAGCAGGACGGAAAATGAAAAACTGTTTTTT. Its protein is CASRTENEKLFF.

The genes are TRBV5-1 and TRBJ2-5; unclear D gene. CDR1 and CDR2 from the germline V gene are SGHRS and YFSETQ. The CDR3 has 14 amino acids. V was clipped by 4 bases and J by 2 bases, with 12 bases between them. The CDR3 loop is CASSQTTNQETQYF. CDR3 coding DNA: TGCGCCAGCAGCCAGACGACAAATCAAGAGACCCAGTACTTC. The full variable domain, rest sourced from reference TRBV5-1 and TRBJ2-5, is KAGVTQTPRYLIKTRGQQVTLSCSPISGHRSVSWYQQTPGQGLQFLFEYFSETQRNKGNFPGRFSGRQFSNSRSEMNVSTLELGDSALYLCASSQTTNQETQYFGPGTRLLVL.

This clonotype came up a few times. The chain uses TRBV7-9 and TRBJ2-3, with 9 bases fitting TRBD2. V dropped 6 bases and J dropped 0; count of bases not matched to a gene: 7. Per the germline V gene, CDR1 is SEHNR and CDR2 is FQNEAQ (reference sequence). CDR3 length equals 16 residues. CDR3 residues: CASSRTGTSSTDTQYF. CDR3 bases: TGTGCCAGCAGTCGGACCGGGACTAGCAGCACAGATACGCAGTATTTT.

The chain couples TRBV3-1 to TRBJ2-1, with 7 positions matching TRBD2. CDR1 is LGHDT and CDR2 is YNNKEL in the germline V gene (reference sequence). Trimming removed 3 bases from V and 0 bases from J; junction bases left unmatched: 8. This CDR3 region has 17 residues. Here the CDR3 reads CASSHLTSTRSYNEQFF. Written as DNA, the CDR3 is TGTGCCAGCAGCCATCTGACTAGCACGCGCTCCTACAATGAGCAGTTCTTC.

The genes are TRBV4-1 and TRBJ2-1; 7 bases agree with TRBD2. CDR3 length equals 13 residues. Germline V gene sequence: CDR1 MGHRA, CDR2 YSYEKL. The J segment lost 15 bases and the V segment lost 0 bases, leaving 8 bases of the junction unmatched. CDR3 nucleotides: TGCGCCAGCAGCCAAGATCGAGCGGGGTCTCTGTTCTTC. It codes for CASSQDRAGSLFF.

This CDR3 reads CASRRVSGGLQETQYF. CDR3 DNA sequence: TGCGCCAGCAGGCGTGTTAGCGGGGGCCTTCAAGAGACCCAGTACTTC. The V gene is TRBV5-1, the J gene TRBJ2-5; 9 nucleotides line up with TRBD2. The length of the CDR3 is 16 residues. V lost 5 bases, J lost 2 bases, and 10 bases stayed unmatched. From germline, CDR1 is SGHRS and CDR2 YFSETQ.

This sequence joins TRBV4-1 and TRBJ1-1; D not certain. V was trimmed by 0 bases and J by 3 bases, leaving 5 bases between them. Germline V lookup: CDR1 MGHRA, CDR2 YSYEKL. The CDR3 covers 13 residues. The CDR3 DNA reads TGCGCCAGCAGCCAAGAGGGTTACACTGAAGCTTTCTTT. Encoded protein: CASSQEGYTEAFF.

The chain combines TRBV25-1 with TRBJ2-1, with TRBD2 matching over 8 bases. After removal of 8 bases from V and 5 bases from J, the junction contained 11 bases not matched to a gene. Germline CDR1 is MGHDK and CDR2 is SYGVNS. The CDR3 has 15 residues. The CDR3 spells CASGGREGAHNEQFF. The CDR3 DNA reads TGTGCCAGCGGGGGACGGGAGGGCGCCCACAATGAGCAGTTCTTC.